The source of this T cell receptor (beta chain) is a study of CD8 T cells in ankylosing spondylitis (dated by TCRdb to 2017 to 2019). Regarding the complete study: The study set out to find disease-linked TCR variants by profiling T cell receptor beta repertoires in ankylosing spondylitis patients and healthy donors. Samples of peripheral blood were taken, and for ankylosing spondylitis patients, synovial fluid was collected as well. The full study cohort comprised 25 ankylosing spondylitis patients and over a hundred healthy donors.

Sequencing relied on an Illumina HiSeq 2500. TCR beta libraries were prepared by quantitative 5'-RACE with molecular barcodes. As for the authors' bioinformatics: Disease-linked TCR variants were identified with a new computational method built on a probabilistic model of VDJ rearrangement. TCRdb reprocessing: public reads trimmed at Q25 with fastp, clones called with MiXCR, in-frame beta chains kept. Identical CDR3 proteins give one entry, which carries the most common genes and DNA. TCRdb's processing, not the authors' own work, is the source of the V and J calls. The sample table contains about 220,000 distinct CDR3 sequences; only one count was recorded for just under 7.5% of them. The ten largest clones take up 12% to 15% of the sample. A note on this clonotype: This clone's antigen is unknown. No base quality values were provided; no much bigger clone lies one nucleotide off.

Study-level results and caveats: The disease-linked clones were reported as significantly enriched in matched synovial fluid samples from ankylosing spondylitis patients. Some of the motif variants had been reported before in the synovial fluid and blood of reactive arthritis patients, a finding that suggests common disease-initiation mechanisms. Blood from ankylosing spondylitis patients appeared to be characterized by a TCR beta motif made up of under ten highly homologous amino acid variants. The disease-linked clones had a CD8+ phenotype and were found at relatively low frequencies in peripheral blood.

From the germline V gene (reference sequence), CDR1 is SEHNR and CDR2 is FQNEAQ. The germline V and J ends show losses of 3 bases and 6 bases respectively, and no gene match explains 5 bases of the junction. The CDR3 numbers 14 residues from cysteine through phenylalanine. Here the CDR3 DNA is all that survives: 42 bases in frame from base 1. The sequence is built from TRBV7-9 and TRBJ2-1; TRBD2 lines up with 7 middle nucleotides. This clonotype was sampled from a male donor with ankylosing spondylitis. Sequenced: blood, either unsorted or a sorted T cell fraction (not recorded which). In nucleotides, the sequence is TGTGCCAGCAGCTTCGCGGGAGTGGTCAATGAGCAGTTCTTC. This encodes CASSFAGVVNEQFF.